This T cell receptor beta chain appears in the sequencing data of a study of siplizumab effects on memory and regulatory T cells. Broader study findings: Alloreactive sequences traceable to unstimulated CD4+ memory cells declined significantly under siplizumab. Naive T cells appeared more diverse than memory cells and seemed to be major alloresponse contributors. Whether proliferating Tregs in siplizumab cultures suppress was not functionally confirmed.

Here immunoSEQ multiplex PCR was the method, and the copy in TCRdb shows in-frame clones only, minus some. Of 95,000 to 100,000 clones listed, about 90% were seen once; the top ten hold 12%. As regards this clone: The antigen remains undetermined.

Sequencing used non-Treg CD4+ T cells sorted from blood. This receptor was taken from a human donor in good health.

CDR3 residues: CASSLVLMGTQYF. The CDR3 region has the DNA TGCGCCAGCAGCTTGGTTTTGATGGGTACGCAGTATTTT. The rearrangement uses TRBV5-1 and TRBJ2-3; D is uncertain. This CDR3 is built from 13 residues. Trimming left V 0 bases short and J 8 bases short, with 10 bases between. The germline gives CDR1 SGHRS, CDR2 YFSETQ. The full variable domain, completed using reference TRBV5-1 and TRBJ2-3, is KAGVTQTPRYLIKTRGQQVTLSCSPISGHRSVSWYQQTPGQGLQFLFEYFSETQRNKGNFPGRFSGRQFSNSRSEMNVSTLELGDSALYLCASSLVLMGTQYFGPGTRLTVL.